This T cell receptor beta chain was documented in a study of blood T cell repertoires in COVID-19. As for the study in general: Sites in the United States, Italy and Spain provided acute and convalescent COVID-19 samples. From T cells, B-cell-depleted T cells, or PBMCs came the material, which was cDNA or gDNA.

Original methodology: Amplification with reference gene primers provided the estimates of nucleated cell counts. Sequencing was performed with immunoSEQ multiplex PCR; in TCRdb, only in-frame clones are kept and a portion is missing. V and J calls and clone size come straight from that table; D and trimming were deduced from the DNA. The data show 72,000 or so clones, about 89% seen once. This clone appeared a single time. This same CDR3 is encoded by further DNA sequences in the sample. Germline V gene data show CDR1 as KGHSH and CDR2 as LQKENI. The V and J ends lost 2 bases and 0 bases, in that order; junction bases with no gene match: 1. This CDR3 is 14 amino acids long.

V is TRBV18 and J is TRBJ2-7; 7 positions match TRBD2. The receptor's source is an older woman with acute or convalescent COVID-19. The source material was peripheral blood. The CDR3 reads CASSPTGGSYEQYF. In nucleotides, the CDR3 is TGTGCCAGCTCACCAACGGGGGGCTCCTACGAGCAGTACTTC.